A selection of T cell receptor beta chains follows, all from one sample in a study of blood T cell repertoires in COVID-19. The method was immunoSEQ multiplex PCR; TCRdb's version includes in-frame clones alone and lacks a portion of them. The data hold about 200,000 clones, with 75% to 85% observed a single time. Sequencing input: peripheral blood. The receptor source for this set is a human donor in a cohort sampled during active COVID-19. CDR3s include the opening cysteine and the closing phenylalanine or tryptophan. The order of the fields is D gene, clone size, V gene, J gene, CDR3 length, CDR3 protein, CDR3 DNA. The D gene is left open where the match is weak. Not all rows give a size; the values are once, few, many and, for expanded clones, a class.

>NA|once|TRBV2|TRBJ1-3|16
CARARESAASGNTIYF
TGTGCGAGAGCGAGGGAATCGGCAGCCTCTGGAAACACCATATATTTT
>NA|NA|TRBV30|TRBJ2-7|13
CAWSQSGTYEQYF
TGTGCCTGGAGTCAGTCAGGTACCTACGAGCAGTACTTC
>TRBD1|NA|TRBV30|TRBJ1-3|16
CAWSIQGALPGNTIYF
TGTGCCTGGAGTATACAGGGGGCCCTTCCTGGAAACACCATATATTTT
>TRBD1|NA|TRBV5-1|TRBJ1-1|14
CASSFEGAGGEAFF
TGCGCCAGCAGCTTTGAAGGTGCAGGGGGCGAAGCTTTCTTT
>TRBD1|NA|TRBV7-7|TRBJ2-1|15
CASSRGQGAYNEQFF
TGTGCCAGCAGCCGGGGACAGGGGGCCTACAATGAGCAGTTCTTC
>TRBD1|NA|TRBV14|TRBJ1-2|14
CASSTTGTGYGYTF
TGTGCCAGCAGCACGACAGGGACCGGCTATGGCTACACCTTC
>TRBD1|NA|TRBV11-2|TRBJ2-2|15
CASSLDRVDTGELFF
TGTGCCAGCAGCTTGGACAGGGTCGACACCGGGGAGCTGTTTTTT
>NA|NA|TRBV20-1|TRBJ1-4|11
CSALNRAKLFF
TGCAGTGCACTAAACAGGGCAAAACTGTTTTTT
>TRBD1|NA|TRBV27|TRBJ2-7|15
CASGLTGTAIYEQYF
TGTGCCAGCGGATTGACCGGGACAGCCATTTACGAGCAGTACTTC
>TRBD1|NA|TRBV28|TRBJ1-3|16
CASSSPGQGSGNTIYF
TGTGCCAGCTCGTCCCCCGGACAGGGATCTGGAAACACCATATATTTT
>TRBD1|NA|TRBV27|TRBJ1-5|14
CASSLLAGGQPQHF
TGTGCCAGCAGTTTACTGGCAGGGGGCCAGCCCCAGCATTTT
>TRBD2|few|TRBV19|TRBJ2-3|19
CATKPGPRLAGGLKDTQYF
TGTGCCACCAAGCCGGGACCGAGACTAGCGGGAGGATTGAAAGATACGCAGTATTTT
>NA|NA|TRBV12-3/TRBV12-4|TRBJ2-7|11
CASSPNYEQYF
TGTGCCAGCAGTCCTAACTACGAGCAGTACTTC
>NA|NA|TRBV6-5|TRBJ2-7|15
CASSSARGRLGEQYF
TGTGCCAGCAGTTCGGCAAGGGGAAGACTGGGCGAGCAGTACTTC
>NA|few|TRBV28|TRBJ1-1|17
CASTPSRSYQINTEAFF
TGTGCCAGCACCCCCTCGAGATCTTACCAAATTAACACTGAAGCTTTCTTT
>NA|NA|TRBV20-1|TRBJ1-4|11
CSAPSREKLFF
TGCAGTGCCCCCAGCAGGGAAAAACTGTTTTTT
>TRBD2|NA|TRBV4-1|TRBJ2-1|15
CASSHPAGSYNEQFF
TGCGCCAGCAGCCACCCAGCGGGATCCTACAATGAGCAGTTCTTC
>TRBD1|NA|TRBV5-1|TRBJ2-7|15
CASSRDTGAAYEQYF
TGCGCCAGCAGCAGAGATACAGGGGCCGCCTACGAGCAGTACTTC
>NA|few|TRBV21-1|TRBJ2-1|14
CASSSVAGIDEQFF
TGTGCCAGCAGCAGTGTAGCGGGTATAGATGAGCAGTTCTTC
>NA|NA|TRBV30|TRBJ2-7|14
CAWSVLQSPYEQYF
TGTGCCTGGAGTGTACTCCAATCCCCCTACGAGCAGTACTTC
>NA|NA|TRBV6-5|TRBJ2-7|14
CASSYAASTYEQYF
TGTGCCAGCAGTTATGCGGCCAGCACCTACGAGCAGTACTTC
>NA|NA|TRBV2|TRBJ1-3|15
CASSGQGLSGNTIYF
TGTGCCAGCAGCGGGCAGGGCCTTTCTGGAAACACCATATATTTT
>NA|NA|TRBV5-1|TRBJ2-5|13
CASSPVRAETQYF
TGCGCCAGCAGCCCCGTGAGGGCGGAGACCCAGTACTTC
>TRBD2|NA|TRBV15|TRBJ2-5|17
CATSRDEAGVRRETQYF
TGTGCCACCAGCAGAGATGAGGCGGGAGTGCGGCGGGAGACCCAGTACTTC
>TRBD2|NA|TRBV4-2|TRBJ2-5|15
CASSLGLAGVQTQYF
TGTGCCAGCAGCCTGGGACTAGCGGGAGTGCAGACCCAGTACTTC
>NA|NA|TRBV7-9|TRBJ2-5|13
CASSLAQLETQYF
TGTGCCAGCAGCTTAGCACAGTTAGAGACCCAGTACTTC
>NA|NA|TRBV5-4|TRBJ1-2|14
CASTSRGLGNGYTF
TGTGCCAGCACCTCCCGGGGGTTAGGTAATGGCTACACCTTC
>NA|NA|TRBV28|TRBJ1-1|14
CASSSPGGGTEAFF
TGTGCCAGCAGCAGCCCGGGGGGAGGTACTGAAGCTTTCTTT
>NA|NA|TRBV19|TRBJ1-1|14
CASSMWEGSTEAFF
TGTGCCAGTAGTATGTGGGAGGGGAGCACTGAAGCTTTCTTT
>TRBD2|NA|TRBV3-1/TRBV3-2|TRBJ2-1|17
CASSQEVAGRSYNEQFF
TGTGCCAGCAGCCAAGAGGTAGCGGGCAGGTCCTACAATGAGCAGTTCTTC
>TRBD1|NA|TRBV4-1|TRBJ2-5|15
CASSPGTEIQETQYF
TGCGCCAGCAGCCCGGGGACAGAGATACAAGAGACCCAGTACTTC
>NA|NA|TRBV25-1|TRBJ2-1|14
CASSDQRAYNEQFF
TGTGCCAGCAGTGATCAACGGGCCTACAATGAGCAGTTCTTC
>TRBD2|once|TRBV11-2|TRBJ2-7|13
CASSRDYRYEQYF
TGTGCCAGCAGCCGGGACTACCGCTACGAGCAGTACTTC
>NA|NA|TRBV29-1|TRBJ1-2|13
CSVETGLGYGYTF
TGCAGCGTTGAAACAGGCCTTGGCTATGGCTACACCTTC
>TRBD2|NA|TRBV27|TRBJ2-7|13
CASRRLAAYEQYF
TGTGCCAGCAGGCGACTAGCGGCTTACGAGCAGTACTTC
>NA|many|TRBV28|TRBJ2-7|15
CASSTAGGGSYEQYF
TGTGCCAGCAGCACTGCAGGGGGAGGTTCCTACGAGCAGTACTTC
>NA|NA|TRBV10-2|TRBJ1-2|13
CASSDNNNYGYTF
TGCGCCAGCAGTGACAACAATAACTATGGCTACACCTTC
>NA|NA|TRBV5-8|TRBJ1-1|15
CASILPTEMNTEAFF
TGTGCCAGCATCCTACCGACAGAGATGAACACTGAAGCTTTCTTT
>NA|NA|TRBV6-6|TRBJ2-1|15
CATTPGVVSYNEQFF
TGTGCCACCACCCCCGGAGTCGTGAGCTACAATGAGCAGTTCTTC
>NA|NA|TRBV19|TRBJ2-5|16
CASSTGSSLGEGTQYF
TGTGCCAGTAGTACCGGGTCCTCCTTAGGGGAAGGGACCCAGTACTTC
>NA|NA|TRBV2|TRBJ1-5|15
CASKEGGGSNQPQHF
TGTGCCAGCAAGGAAGGGGGTGGGAGCAATCAGCCCCAGCATTTT
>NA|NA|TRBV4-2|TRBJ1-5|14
CASGSGIGNQPQHF
TGTGCCAGCGGCTCGGGGATAGGCAATCAGCCCCAGCATTTT
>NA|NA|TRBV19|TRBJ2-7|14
CASSIFRDSYEQYF
TGTGCCAGTAGTATCTTCAGGGACTCCTACGAGCAGTACTTC
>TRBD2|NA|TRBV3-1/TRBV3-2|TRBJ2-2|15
CASSLGGWNTGELFF
TGTGCCAGCAGCCTGGGGGGGTGGAACACCGGGGAGCTGTTTTTT
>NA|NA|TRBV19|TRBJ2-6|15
CASSILSTGANVLTF
TGTGCCAGTAGTATTCTCAGTACTGGGGCCAACGTCCTGACTTTC
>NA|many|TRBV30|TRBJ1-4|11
CAWEDSEKLFF
TGTGCCTGGGAGGACAGTGAAAAACTGTTTTTT
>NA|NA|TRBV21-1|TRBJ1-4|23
CASSKPLGRDRTGGVATNEKLFF
TGTGCCAGCAGCAAACCACTAGGTAGGGACCGGACAGGGGGAGTTGCAACTAATGAAAAACTGTTTTTT
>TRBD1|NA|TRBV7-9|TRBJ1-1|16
CASSAYRGRRITEAFF
TGTGCCAGCAGCGCTTACAGGGGGCGCAGGATCACTGAAGCTTTCTTT
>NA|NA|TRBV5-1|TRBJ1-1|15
CASSPGEGRNTEAFF
TGCGCCAGCAGCCCGGGAGAGGGGCGGAACACTGAAGCTTTCTTT
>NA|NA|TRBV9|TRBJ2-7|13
CASSVVGGGEQYF
TGTGCCAGCAGCGTAGTGGGAGGGGGCGAGCAGTACTTC
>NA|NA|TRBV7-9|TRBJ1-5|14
CASSLDSINQPQHF
TGTGCCAGCAGCTTGGACAGTATCAATCAGCCCCAGCATTTT
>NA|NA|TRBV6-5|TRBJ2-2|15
CASSRTATNTGELFF
TGTGCCAGCAGTCGGACAGCTACGAACACCGGGGAGCTGTTTTTT
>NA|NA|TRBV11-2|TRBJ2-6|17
CASSLWVWRAGANVLTF
TGTGCCAGCAGCTTATGGGTGTGGAGGGCTGGGGCCAACGTCCTGACTTTC
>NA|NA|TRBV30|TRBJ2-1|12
CAWSPPAGRQFF
TGTGCCTGGAGTCCGCCCGCGGGACGTCAGTTCTTC
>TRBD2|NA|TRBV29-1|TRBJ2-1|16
CSVAIRTSGRGNEQFF
TGCAGCGTTGCTATCCGGACTAGCGGGAGGGGAAATGAGCAGTTCTTC
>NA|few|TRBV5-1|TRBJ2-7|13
CASSLAAGYEQYF
TGCGCCAGCAGCTTGGCCGCGGGGTACGAGCAGTACTTC
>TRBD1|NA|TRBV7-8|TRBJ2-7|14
CASSSDRAFYEQYF
TGTGCCAGCAGCTCGGACAGGGCATTCTACGAGCAGTACTTC
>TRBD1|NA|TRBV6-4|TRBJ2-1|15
CASSAGQGSYNEQFF
TGTGCCAGCAGTGCCGGACAGGGCTCCTACAATGAGCAGTTCTTC
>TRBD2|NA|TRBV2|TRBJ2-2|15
CASSAQGGDTGELFF
TGTGCCAGCAGTGCCCAGGGAGGGGACACCGGGGAGCTGTTTTTT